This entry lists 21 T cell receptor beta chains sequenced from one sample in a study of T cells in Graves' hyperthyroidism and ophthalmopathy. TCR beta CDR3 sequences were amplified from RNA transcripts. The TCR CDR3 first-round RT-PCR relied on the HTBI primer set. TCRdb processed the multiplex PCR reads anew with MiXCR; each CDR3 protein has one entry. The table includes more than 350,000 distinct CDR3 sequences, approximately 14% detected once. The sequencing input was blood. The source is a woman aged 55 to 70 with Graves' ophthalmopathy.

This clonotype was counted at least ten times. The CDR3 DNA reads as TGTGCCAGCAGCCGATTCCAGCAGCCCCAGCATTTT. Protein product: CASSRFQQPQHF. The genes are TRBV28 and TRBJ1-5, with unresolved D. Trimming removed 6 bases from V and 7 bases from J, with 10 bases in between. The CDR3 sequence is 12 residues long. From germline, CDR1 is MDHEN and CDR2 SYDVKM.

This clonotype showed up just a few times. In DNA form, the CDR3 reads TGCAGTGCTAGACCAACTAGCGGGAGATCCAAAAACATTCAGTACTTC. As protein: CSARPTSGRSKNIQYF. The chain recombines TRBV20-1 with TRBJ2-4; TRBD2 aligns across 11 bases. This CDR3 has 16 residues. The junction had 5 bases not matched to a gene; V was cut back by 2 bases and J by 2 bases. Germline V gene lookup returns CDR1 DFQATT and CDR2 SNEGSKA (reference sequence).

This clonotype showed up many times. The chain joins TRBV12-3 or TRBV12-4 to TRBJ2-5, with D uncertain. V lost 7 bases and J lost 0, with 12 bases in between. The length of the CDR3 is 14 residues. As DNA, the CDR3 is TGTGCCAGCAAAACAAGACCCAACCAAGAGACCCAGTACTTC. Translated, it gives CASKTRPNQETQYF.

Of note for this clonotype: The germline gene is not matched at one end of the junction; a read error may be the cause. V is TRBV7-3 and J is TRBJ2-1; unclear D gene. The CDR3 sequence is 15 residues long. Germline V gene lookup returns CDR1 SGHTA and CDR2 FQGTGA. For the CDR3, the DNA is TGTACCAGCAGCTTAACCTTAAGCAGCTACAATGAGCAGTTCTTC. Amino acids: CTSSLTLSSYNEQFF.

Of note for this clonotype: Just one base apart from a much larger clone, this may be a read error. The rearrangement uses TRBV24-1 and TRBJ1-5; D might be TRBD1 (5 bases). The V end lost 2 bases, the J end lost 1 base, and 11 bases lay between the germline ends. The germline V gene encodes CDR1 KGHDR and CDR2 SFDVKD. The CDR3 loop spans 16 amino acids. The DNA of the CDR3 is TGTGCCACCAGTGATTCGGCAGGGTCAAGCAATCAGCCCCAGCATTTT. It is translated as CATSDSAGSSNQPQHF.

This clonotype was seen many times. V is TRBV5-6 and J is TRBJ1-3, with 7 bases fitting TRBD1. Germline-derived CDR1 and CDR2 are SGHDT and YYEEEE. With 4 bases clipped from V and 4 bases from J, the junction kept 8 bases outside the gene matches. The CDR3 totals 15 residues. CDR3 sequence: CASSGTGAQGNTIYF. CDR3 sequence (DNA): TGTGCCAGCAGCGGAACAGGGGCGCAAGGAAACACCATATATTTT.

The genes are TRBV28 and TRBJ1-4, with 9 bases aligning to TRBD1. The J segment lost 7 bases and the V segment lost 4 bases, leaving 10 bases of the junction unmatched. Germline lookup yields CDR1 MDHEN and CDR2 SYDVKM. This CDR3 region has 16 residues. CDR3 region: CASSYPPGTGPEKLFF. The CDR3 nucleotides are TGTGCCAGCAGTTATCCCCCCGGGACAGGGCCTGAAAAACTGTTTTTT.

Remarks on this clonotype: This may arise from a read error, as a much more abundant clone is one base away. The chain combines TRBV7-8 with TRBJ2-3; 13 nucleotides line up with TRBD2. This CDR3 spans 16 amino acids. Per germline, CDR1 SGHVS and CDR2 FQNEAQ. CDR3 sequence reads: CAGSSQGELAGGPQYF. DNA for the CDR3: TGTGCCGGCAGCAGTCAGGGCGAACTAGCGGGAGGGCCGCAGTATTTT.

Note on this clonotype: A read error is possible here, since a much larger clone lies one base away. This chain joins TRBV5-1 and TRBJ1-4, with unresolved D. The CDR3 is 14 residues long. The V gene's germline CDR1 is SGHRS and CDR2 YFSETQ. This chain's CDR3 is CASSLGRPDEKLVF. For the CDR3, the DNA is TGCGCCAGCAGCTTGGGTCGGCCCGATGAAAAACTGGTTTTT.

This clonotype showed up many times. The chain carries TRBV29-1 and TRBJ2-7; 13 bases are a match to TRBD2. Germline CDR1 reads SQVTM; CDR2 reads ANQGSEA. V lost 4 bases to trimming and J lost 5 bases; unmatched junction nucleotides: 5. This CDR3 has 14 amino acids. The CDR3 region is CSVVGLAGSDEQYF. The CDR3 bases are TGCAGCGTTGTGGGACTAGCGGGAAGCGACGAGCAGTACTTC.

For this clonotype: This may come from a read error, since a much larger clone is one base off. V usage is TRBV2 and J usage is TRBJ2-5; weak D call: TRBD2 (5 bases). Germline assignment: CDR1 SNHLY and CDR2 FYNNEI. This CDR3 contains 13 residues. In nucleotides, the CDR3 is TGTGCCAGTACCCGGGAATACCAAGAGACCCAGCACTTC. Translating gives CASTREYQETQHF.

This clonotype has ten or more counts. The CDR3 coding sequence is TGTGCCAGCACCCTGACAGGTGGGGTTTACAATGAGCAGTTCTTC. This translates into CASTLTGGVYNEQFF. The rearrangement joins TRBV2 to TRBJ2-1; a possible D gene is TRBD1 (6 bases). The V gene lost 7 bases and the J gene lost 4 bases, with 17 bases spanning the gap. Germline-derived CDR1 and CDR2 are SNHLY and FYNNEI. The CDR3 is 15 residues long.

The V gene is TRBV6-1, the J gene TRBJ1-5; the D is unclear. V lost 8 bases to trimming and J lost 9 bases, with 20 bases between them. In germline, CDR1 is MNHNS, CDR2 SASEGT. The CDR3 has 14 residues. Written as DNA, the CDR3 is TGTGCCAGCGGGAAAGAGGGTCGCCTCCCGCCCCAGCATTTT. Residues: CASGKEGRLPPQHF.

The V and J genes are TRBV27 and TRBJ2-2; 8 bases fit TRBD1. Trimming cost V 8 bases and J 1 base; bases outside gene matches: 6. The CDR3 runs 15 residues. Germline lookup yields CDR1 MNHEY and CDR2 SMNVEV (reference sequence). CDR3 bases: TGTGCCAGCTGGCGAGGACAGGGGAACACCGGGGAGCTGTTTTTT. It yields the protein CASWRGQGNTGELFF.

There are many counts of this clonotype. The chain combines TRBV3-1 with TRBJ2-5; D is uncertain. The CDR3 is made up of 13 amino acids. The ends were cut back, 1 base at V and 5 bases at J, with 8 bases in the middle. Germline loops: CDR1 LGHDT, CDR2 YNNKEL (reference sequence). The CDR3 loop reads CASSQGLMETQYF. The CDR3 nucleotides are TGTGCCAGCAGCCAAGGACTTATGGAGACCCAGTACTTC.

The chain recombines TRBV6-6 with TRBJ2-3, with a possible D match to TRBD2 (5 bases). V was trimmed by 2 bases and J by 4 bases, leaving 10 bases between them. This CDR3 comprises 14 residues. Germline CDR1 is MNHNY and CDR2 is SVGAGI (reference sequence). The chain's CDR3 is CASSYGGSSDTQYF. The DNA of the CDR3 is TGTGCCAGCAGTTACGGCGGGTCCTCAGATACGCAGTATTTT.

This clonotype was observed at least ten times. This chain links TRBV7-8 with TRBJ2-7; D possibly uses TRBD1 or TRBD2 (6 bases each). The CDR3 extends over 13 amino acids. Trimming took off 8 bases at V and 7 bases at J, with 18 bases between the two ends. CDR1 is SGHVS and CDR2 is FQNEAQ in the germline V gene. CDR3: CASASAGAGEQYF. Here the CDR3 DNA reads TGTGCCAGCGCTAGCGCAGGGGCAGGGGAGCAGTACTTC.

This clonotype has more than one count but fewer than ten. The chain couples TRBV28 to TRBJ2-7; no clear D gene. The CDR3 covers 16 residues. Germline V gene data show CDR1 as MDHEN and CDR2 as SYDVKM. V was clipped by 3 bases and J by 4 bases, with 19 bases between them. The CDR3 bases are TGTGCCAGCAGTTTCCGGGTAGCTCAGGCCTTGTACGAGCAGTACTTC. Protein product: CASSFRVAQALYEQYF.

This clonotype was seen ten or more times. The gene calls are TRBV20-1 and TRBJ2-3, with D unclear. This CDR3 has 13 residues. CDR1 and CDR2 (germline): DFQATT, SNEGSKA (reference sequence). Trimming shortened V by 7 bases and J by 4 bases, and 15 bases separated the two germline ends. CDR3 in DNA: TGCAGTGTTCGGTCGCCATCTGCAGATACGCAGTATTTT. Translated, it gives CSVRSPSADTQYF.

This clonotype showed up many times. The chain has TRBV12-5 and TRBJ1-1; TRBD1 might be the D (5 bases). Germline V CDR1 and CDR2: LGHNT, FRNRAP. V was clipped by 2 bases and J by 0 bases, with 10 bases between them. The CDR3 runs to 15 residues. The CDR3 reads CASGLWQGLNTEAFF. CDR3 in DNA: TGTGCTAGTGGTTTGTGGCAGGGATTGAACACTGAAGCTTTCTTT.

At least ten counts were recorded for this clonotype. The J gene is TRBJ1-1, the V gene TRBV2; TRBD1 matches 7 bases. Germline CDR1 and CDR2: SNHLY and FYNNEI. This CDR3 is built from 14 residues. Trimming at V came to 4 bases and at J to 4 bases, leaving 6 bases not matched to a gene. CDR3 residues: CASSVTGASTEAFF. Here the CDR3 DNA reads TGTGCCAGCAGTGTTACAGGGGCGAGCACTGAAGCTTTCTTT.